The 10 T cell receptor beta chains listed next were all sequenced from one sample in a study of vaccination effects on CD4 cells after COVID-19. Following 10 days of culture, CD4+ T cells were isolated. SARS-CoV-2 infection was confirmed by PCR in the person between March and December 2020. It was two doses of either the BNT162b2 or mRNA-1273 vaccine that participants received. Some clones are missing from TCRdb's copy, which holds only in-frame ones; the method was immunoSEQ multiplex PCR. The sample consists of around 50,000 clones, around 80% of them appearing once. The antigens for these receptors are not known. The sequenced sample was CD4+ T cells from PBMCs cultured without peptide, obtained after COVID-19 vaccination. The receptors originated from a human donor who had a prior SARS-CoV-2 infection.

This chain connects TRBV6-5 to TRBJ1-5; D perhaps matches TRBD1 (6 bases). The V gene's germline CDR1 is MNHEY and CDR2 SVGAGI. V lost 4 bases and J lost 7, with 11 bases in between. This CDR3 comprises 13 residues. CDR3 DNA: TGTGCCAGCAGTTTCTCAGGGGAACAGCCCCAGCATTTT. Translation: CASSFSGEQPQHF.

This clone was counted between two and nine times. The gene calls are TRBV11-2 and TRBJ2-7; D remains ambiguous. CDR3 length: 14 residues. V lost 2 bases and J lost 6, with 14 bases in between. Germline CDR1 is SGHAT and CDR2 is FQNNGV. The CDR3 sequence is CASSLTSQPGEQYF. The CDR3 nucleotides read TGTGCCAGCAGCTTAACGTCCCAGCCGGGCGAGCAGTACTTC.

This sequence joins TRBV30 and TRBJ2-5; 10 bases map to TRBD1. Germline CDR1 reads GTSNPN; CDR2 reads SVGIG (reference sequence). J was trimmed by 5 bases and V by 5 bases; bases with no gene match: 8. The CDR3 runs 14 residues. The CDR3 DNA sequence: TGTGCCTGGCGCGGGACAGGGGTCCGGGAGACCCAGTACTTC. This gives the protein CAWRGTGVRETQYF.

Note on this clone: A junction boundary mismatches the germline segment, possibly from a read error. Distinct nucleotide sequences in the sample also encode this CDR3. The gene calls are TRBV7-2 and TRBJ2-7; 9 nucleotides align to TRBD2. Germline assignment: CDR1 SGHTA and CDR2 FQGNSA. CDR3 size: 15 residues. This chain's CDR3 is CASSIQAGGAYEQYF. CDR3 nucleotides: TGTGCTAGCAGCATCCAAGCGGGGGGCGCCTACGAGCAGTACTTC.

The gene calls are TRBV7-8 and TRBJ1-1; possible D gene TRBD1, 6 bases. Trimming cost V 3 bases and J 5 bases, with 10 bases left between them. In germline, CDR1 is SGHVS, CDR2 FQNEAQ. The CDR3 has 13 residues. The chain's CDR3 is CASSLNRETEAFF. The CDR3 DNA follows: TGTGCCAGCAGCTTGAACAGGGAGACTGAAGCTTTCTTT.

The CDR3, as DNA: TGTGCCAGCAGCTTAGGAGCGGGAGGGCCTTCATATACGCAGTATTTT. Amino acid sequence: CASSLGAGGPSYTQYF. The genes are TRBV7-9 and TRBJ2-3, with 10 bases lining up with TRBD2. The CDR3 loop spans 16 amino acids. Germline V gives CDR1 SEHNR, CDR2 FQNEAQ (reference sequence). V was pared by 1 base and J by 7 bases, with 8 bases of the junction left unmatched.

The chain employs TRBV27 and TRBJ1-4, with D hard to call. The V and J ends lost 3 bases and 7 bases respectively, with 12 bases between them. Germline CDR1 MNHEY, CDR2 SMNVEV (reference sequence). CDR3 size: 14 residues. The CDR3 reads CASSFRYGFEKLFF. CDR3 DNA: TGTGCCAGCAGTTTTCGCTACGGATTTGAAAAACTGTTTTTT. Together with reference TRBV27 and TRBJ1-4, the CDR3 gives the full variable domain: EAQVTQNPRYLITVTGKKLTVTCSQNMNHEYMSWYRQDPGLGLRQIYYSMNVEVTDKGDVPEGYKVSRKEKRNFPLILESPSPNQTSLYFCASSFRYGFEKLFFGSGTQLSVL.

The V call is TRBV4-2, the J call TRBJ2-2; D may be TRBD1 (5 bases). Trimming took 1 base from V and 1 from J, leaving 10 bases between them. Germline V gene lookup returns CDR1 LGHNA and CDR2 YNFKEQ. The CDR3 is 16 amino acids. CDR3 DNA: TGTGCCAGCAGCCAAGCAGGACAAAAGAACACCGGGGAGCTGTTTTTT. Residues: CASSQAGQKNTGELFF.

The chain couples TRBV2 to TRBJ2-7; D not resolved. V was pared by 8 bases and J by 2 bases, with 13 bases between. This CDR3 is built from 13 residues. The germline V gene has CDR1 SNHLY and CDR2 FYNNEI. The CDR3 nucleotides read TGTGCCAGCTCCCTGCCGCTGACCTACGAGCAGTACTTC. This encodes CASSLPLTYEQYF.

The chain links TRBV11-2 to TRBJ1-1, with D possibly being TRBD1 (5 bases). There are 14 residues in the CDR3. Deletions cut 0 bases from V and 4 bases from J, with 9 bases between. Germline CDR1 is SGHAT and CDR2 is FQNNGV. The CDR3 is CASSLDGAVTEAFF. Written as DNA, the CDR3 is TGTGCCAGCAGCTTAGATGGGGCGGTCACTGAAGCTTTCTTT.